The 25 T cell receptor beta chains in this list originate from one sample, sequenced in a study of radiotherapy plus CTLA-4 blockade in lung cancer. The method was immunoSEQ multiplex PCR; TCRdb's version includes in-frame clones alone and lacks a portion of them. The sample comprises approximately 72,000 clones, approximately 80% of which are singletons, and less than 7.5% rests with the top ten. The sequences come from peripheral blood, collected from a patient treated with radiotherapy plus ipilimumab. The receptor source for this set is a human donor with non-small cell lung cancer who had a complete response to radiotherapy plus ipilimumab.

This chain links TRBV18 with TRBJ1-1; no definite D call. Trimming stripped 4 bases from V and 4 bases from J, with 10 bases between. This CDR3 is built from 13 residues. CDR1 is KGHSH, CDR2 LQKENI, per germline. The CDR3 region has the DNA TGTGCCAGCTCACTTTTGGAGGGCACTGAAGCTTTCTTT. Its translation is CASSLLEGTEAFF.

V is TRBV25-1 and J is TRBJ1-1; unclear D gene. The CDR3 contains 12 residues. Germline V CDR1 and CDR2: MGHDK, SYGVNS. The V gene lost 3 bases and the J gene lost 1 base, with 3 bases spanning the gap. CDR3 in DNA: TGTGCCAGCAGTGAGTGGAACACTGAAGCTTTCTTT. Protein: CASSEWNTEAFF.

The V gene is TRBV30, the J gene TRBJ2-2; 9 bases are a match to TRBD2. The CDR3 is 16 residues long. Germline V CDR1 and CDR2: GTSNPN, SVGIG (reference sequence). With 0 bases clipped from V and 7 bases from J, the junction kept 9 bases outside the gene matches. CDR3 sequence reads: CAWSVRVAGEHGELFF. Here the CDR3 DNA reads TGTGCCTGGAGTGTACGAGTAGCGGGAGAACACGGGGAGCTGTTTTTT.

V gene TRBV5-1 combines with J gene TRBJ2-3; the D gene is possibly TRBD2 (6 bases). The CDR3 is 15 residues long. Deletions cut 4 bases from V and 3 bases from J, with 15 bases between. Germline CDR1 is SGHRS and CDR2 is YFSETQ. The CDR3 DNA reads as TGCGCCAGCAGCCCGCAGGGCGGGGCGACAGATACGCAGTATTTT. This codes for CASSPQGGATDTQYF.

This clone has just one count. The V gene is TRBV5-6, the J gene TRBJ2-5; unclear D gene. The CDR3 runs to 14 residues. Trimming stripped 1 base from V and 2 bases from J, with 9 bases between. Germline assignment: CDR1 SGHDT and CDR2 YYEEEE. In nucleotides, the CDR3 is TGTGCCAGCAGCTTGCTTTCCGCTCAAGAGACCCAGTACTTC. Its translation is CASSLLSAQETQYF.

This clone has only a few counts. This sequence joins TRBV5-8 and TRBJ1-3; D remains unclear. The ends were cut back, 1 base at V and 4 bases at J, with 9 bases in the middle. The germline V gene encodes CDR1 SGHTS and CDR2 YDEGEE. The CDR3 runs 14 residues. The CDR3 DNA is TGTGCCAGCAGCTTGTTGACCTCAGGAAACACCATATATTTT. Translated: CASSLLTSGNTIYF.

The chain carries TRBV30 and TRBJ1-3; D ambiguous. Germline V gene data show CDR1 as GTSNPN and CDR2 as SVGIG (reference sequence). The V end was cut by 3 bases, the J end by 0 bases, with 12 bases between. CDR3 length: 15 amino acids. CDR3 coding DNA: TGTGCCTGGAGATTCGACACGAGCTCTGGAAACACCATATATTTT. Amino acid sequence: CAWRFDTSSGNTIYF.

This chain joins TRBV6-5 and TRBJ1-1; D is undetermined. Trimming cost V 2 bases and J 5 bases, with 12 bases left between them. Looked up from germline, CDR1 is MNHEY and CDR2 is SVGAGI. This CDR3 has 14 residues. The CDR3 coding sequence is TGTGCCAGCAGTTACACCGTAAGGGCAACTGAAGCTTTCTTT. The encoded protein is CASSYTVRATEAFF.

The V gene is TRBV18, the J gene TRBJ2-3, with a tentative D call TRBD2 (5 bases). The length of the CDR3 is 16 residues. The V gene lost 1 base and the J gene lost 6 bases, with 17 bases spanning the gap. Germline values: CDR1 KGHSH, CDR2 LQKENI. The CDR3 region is CASSPREPTSWDTQYF. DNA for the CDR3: TGTGCCAGCTCACCACGGGAGCCCACCTCATGGGATACGCAGTATTTT.

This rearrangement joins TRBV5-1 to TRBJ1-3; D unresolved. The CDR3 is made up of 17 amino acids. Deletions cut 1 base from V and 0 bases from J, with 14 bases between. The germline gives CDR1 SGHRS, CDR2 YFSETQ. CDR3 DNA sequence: TGCGCCAGCAGCTTGAATCCTCCACGCGACTCTGGAAACACCATATATTTT. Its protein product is CASSLNPPRDSGNTIYF.

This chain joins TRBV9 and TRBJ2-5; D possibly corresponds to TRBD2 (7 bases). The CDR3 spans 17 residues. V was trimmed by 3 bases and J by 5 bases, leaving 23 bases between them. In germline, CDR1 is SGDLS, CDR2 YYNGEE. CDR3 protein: CASSAGLVDGTGETQYF. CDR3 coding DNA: TGTGCCAGCAGCGCAGGACTAGTTGACGGTACAGGGGAGACCCAGTACTTC. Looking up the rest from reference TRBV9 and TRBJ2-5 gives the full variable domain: DSGVTQTPKHLITATGQRVTLRCSPRSGDLSVYWYQQSLDQGLQFLIQYYNGEERAKGNILERFSAQQFPDLHSELNLSSLELGDSALYFCASSAGLVDGTGETQYFGPGTRLLVL.

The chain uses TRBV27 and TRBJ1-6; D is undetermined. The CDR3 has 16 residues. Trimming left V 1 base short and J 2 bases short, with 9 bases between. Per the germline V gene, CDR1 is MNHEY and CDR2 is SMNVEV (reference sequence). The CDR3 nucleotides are TGTGCCAGCAGTTTATATAGCGGGGCCTATAATTCACCCCTCCACTTT. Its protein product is CASSLYSGAYNSPLHF.

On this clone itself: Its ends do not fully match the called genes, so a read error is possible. The DNA of the CDR3 is TGTGCTAGCAGCTTGTCTTTATCCACAGATACGCAGTATTTT. Its protein product is CASSLSLSTDTQYF. This chain links TRBV7-7 with TRBJ2-3; D ambiguous. Per the germline V gene, CDR1 is SSHAT and CDR2 is FNYEAQ (reference sequence). CDR3 length equals 14 residues.

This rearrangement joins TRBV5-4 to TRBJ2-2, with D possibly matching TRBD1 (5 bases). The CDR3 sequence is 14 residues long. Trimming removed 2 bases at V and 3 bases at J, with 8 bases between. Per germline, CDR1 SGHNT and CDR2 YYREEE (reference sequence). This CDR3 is CASSLLTDTGELFF. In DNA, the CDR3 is TGTGCCAGCAGCTTACTGACAGACACCGGGGAGCTGTTTTTT.

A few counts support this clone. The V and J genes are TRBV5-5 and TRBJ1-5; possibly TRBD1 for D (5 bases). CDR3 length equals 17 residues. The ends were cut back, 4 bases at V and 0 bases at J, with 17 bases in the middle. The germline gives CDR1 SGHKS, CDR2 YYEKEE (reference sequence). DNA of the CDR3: TGTGCCAGCAGCCCCCTAAAAGGACAATATAGCAATCAGCCCCAGCATTTT. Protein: CASSPLKGQYSNQPQHF.

CDR3 in DNA: TGTGCCAGCAGTCCCTGGACAGGGAATGGCTACACCTTC. Amino acids: CASSPWTGNGYTF. The V gene is TRBV27, the J gene TRBJ1-2; the match to TRBD1 covers 8 bases. CDR1 MNHEY and CDR2 SMNVEV come from the germline V gene (reference sequence). Trimming cost V 5 bases and J 6 bases; bases outside gene matches: 5. The CDR3 has 13 residues.

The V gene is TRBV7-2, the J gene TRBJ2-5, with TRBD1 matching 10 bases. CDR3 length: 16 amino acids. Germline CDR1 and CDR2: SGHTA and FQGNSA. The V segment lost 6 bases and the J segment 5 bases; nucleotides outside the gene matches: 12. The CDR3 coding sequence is TGTGCCAGCAGTCAAACCGGGACAGGGGTAAGGGAGACCCAGTACTTC. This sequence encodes CASSQTGTGVRETQYF.

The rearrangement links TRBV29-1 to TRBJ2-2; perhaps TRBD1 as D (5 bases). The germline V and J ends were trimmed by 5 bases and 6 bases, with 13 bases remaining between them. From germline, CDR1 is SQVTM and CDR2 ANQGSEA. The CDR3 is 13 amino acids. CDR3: CSVTTVIAGELFF. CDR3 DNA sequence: TGCAGCGTTACGACAGTAATCGCCGGGGAGCTGTTTTTT.

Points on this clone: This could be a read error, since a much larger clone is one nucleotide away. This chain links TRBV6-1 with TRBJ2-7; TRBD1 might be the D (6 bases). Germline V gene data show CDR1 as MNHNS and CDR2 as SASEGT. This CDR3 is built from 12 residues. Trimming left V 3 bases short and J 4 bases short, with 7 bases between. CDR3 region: CASSDRGYEQYF. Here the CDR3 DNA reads TGTGCCAGCAGTGACAGGGGTTACGAGCAGTACTTC.

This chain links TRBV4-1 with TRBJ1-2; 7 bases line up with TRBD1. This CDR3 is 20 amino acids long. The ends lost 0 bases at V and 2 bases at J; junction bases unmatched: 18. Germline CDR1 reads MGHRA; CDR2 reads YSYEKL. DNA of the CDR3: TGCGCCAGCAGCCAAGATCGAGCAGTGGGGCGCCAGGGGGAGAACTATGGCTACACCTTC. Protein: CASSQDRAVGRQGENYGYTF.

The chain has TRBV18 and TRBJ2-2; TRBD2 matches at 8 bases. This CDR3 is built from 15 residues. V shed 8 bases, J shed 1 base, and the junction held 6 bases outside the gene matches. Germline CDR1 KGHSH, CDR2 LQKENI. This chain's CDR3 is CASPGGAKNTGELFF. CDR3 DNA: TGTGCCAGCCCCGGGGGGGCAAAGAACACCGGGGAGCTGTTTTTT.

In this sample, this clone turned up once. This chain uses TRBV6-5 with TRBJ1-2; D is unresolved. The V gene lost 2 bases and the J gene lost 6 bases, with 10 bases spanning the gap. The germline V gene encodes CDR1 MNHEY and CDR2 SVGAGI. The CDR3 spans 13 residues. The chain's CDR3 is CASSYGGEHGYTF. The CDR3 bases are TGTGCCAGCAGTTACGGTGGTGAACATGGCTACACCTTC.

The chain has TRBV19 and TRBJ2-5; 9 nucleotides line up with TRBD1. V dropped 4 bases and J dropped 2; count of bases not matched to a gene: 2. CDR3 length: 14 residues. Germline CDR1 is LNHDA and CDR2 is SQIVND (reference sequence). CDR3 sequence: CASSTTGGQETQYF. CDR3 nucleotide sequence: TGTGCCAGTAGTACGACAGGGGGGCAAGAGACCCAGTACTTC.

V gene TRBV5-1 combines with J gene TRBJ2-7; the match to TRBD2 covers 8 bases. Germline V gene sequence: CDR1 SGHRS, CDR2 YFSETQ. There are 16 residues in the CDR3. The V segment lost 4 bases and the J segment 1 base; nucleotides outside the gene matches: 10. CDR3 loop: CASSPLERGYSYEQYF. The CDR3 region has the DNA TGCGCCAGCAGCCCATTGGAGCGGGGGTATTCCTACGAGCAGTACTTC.

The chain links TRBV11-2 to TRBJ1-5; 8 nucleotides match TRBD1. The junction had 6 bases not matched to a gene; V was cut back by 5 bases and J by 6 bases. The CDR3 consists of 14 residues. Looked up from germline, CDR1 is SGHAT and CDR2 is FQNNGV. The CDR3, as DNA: TGTGCCAGCAGCCCGGGGACAGGCGGTCAGCCCCAGCATTTT. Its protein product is CASSPGTGGQPQHF.